This passage covers 5 T cell receptor beta chains from one sample sequenced in a study of blood T cell repertoires in COVID-19. Sequenced by immunoSEQ multiplex PCR; TCRdb stores in-frame clones only, minus some. The sample contains more than 140,000 clones, around 83% of which appear only once. Sequencing was done on a sample of peripheral blood. All receptors come from a woman in her fifties or sixties in a cohort sampled during active or convalescent COVID-19.

The table lists this clone with a count of one. DNA of the CDR3: TGTGCCAGCACCGAATCACGGGACTACTACGAGCAGTACTTC. Encoded protein: CASTESRDYYEQYF. The chain uses TRBV11-2 and TRBJ2-7, with 7 bases aligning to TRBD2. J gave up 3 bases and V 7 bases, and 9 bases lay outside the gene matches. The CDR3 runs to 14 residues. The V gene's germline CDR1 is SGHAT and CDR2 FQNNGV.

The chain carries TRBV7-9 and TRBJ1-1, with D unresolved. The CDR3 spans 11 residues. V was trimmed by 8 bases and J by 5 bases, leaving 9 bases between them. Germline CDR1 reads SEHNR; CDR2 reads FQNEAQ (reference sequence). Written as DNA, the CDR3 is TGTGCCAGCGCCCGGAGAACTGAAGCTTTCTTT. This codes for CASARRTEAFF.

The V gene is TRBV7-3, the J gene TRBJ2-2; 8 nucleotides align to TRBD2. This CDR3 has 16 residues. The V gene's germline CDR1 is SGHTA and CDR2 FQGTGA. Trimming cost V 0 bases and J 4 bases; bases outside gene matches: 4. The CDR3 is CASSLTGGASTGELFF. The DNA for the CDR3 is TGTGCCAGCAGCTTAACCGGGGGGGCGTCCACCGGGGAGCTGTTTTTT.

The chain carries TRBV6-2 or TRBV6-3 and TRBJ1-4; no clear D gene. The length of the CDR3 is 14 residues. The germline V and J ends were trimmed by 2 bases and 10 bases, with 14 bases remaining between them. Germline assignment: CDR1 MNHEY and CDR2 SVGEGT. DNA for the CDR3: TGTGCCAGCAGTTACGAGGGAGGGTTGGCAAAACTGTTTTTT. This codes for CASSYEGGLAKLFF.

The chain recombines TRBV19 with TRBJ1-5; D is unresolved. In germline, CDR1 is LNHDA, CDR2 SQIVND (reference sequence). Deletions cut 0 bases from V and 4 bases from J, with 10 bases between. The CDR3 spans 15 residues. CDR3 region: CASSIENIRNQPQHF. CDR3 in DNA: TGTGCCAGTAGTATAGAGAACATACGAAATCAGCCCCAGCATTTT.